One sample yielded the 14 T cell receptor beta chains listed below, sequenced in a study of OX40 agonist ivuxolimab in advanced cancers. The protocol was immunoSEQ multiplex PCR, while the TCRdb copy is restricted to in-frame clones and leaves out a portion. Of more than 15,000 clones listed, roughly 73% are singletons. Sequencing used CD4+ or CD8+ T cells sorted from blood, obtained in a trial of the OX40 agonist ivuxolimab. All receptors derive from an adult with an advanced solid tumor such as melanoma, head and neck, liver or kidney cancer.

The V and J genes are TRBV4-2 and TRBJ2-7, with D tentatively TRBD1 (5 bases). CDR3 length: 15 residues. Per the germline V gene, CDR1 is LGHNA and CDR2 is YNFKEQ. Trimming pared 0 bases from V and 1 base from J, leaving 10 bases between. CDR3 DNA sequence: TGTGCCAGCAGCCAAGATCAGGGTCAGTCCTACGAGCAGTACTTC. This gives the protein CASSQDQGQSYEQYF.

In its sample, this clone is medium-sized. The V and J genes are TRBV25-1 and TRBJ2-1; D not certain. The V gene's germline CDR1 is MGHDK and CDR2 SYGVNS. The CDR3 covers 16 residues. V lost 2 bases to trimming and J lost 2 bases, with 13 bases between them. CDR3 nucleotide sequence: TGTGCCAGCAGTGAACTTGGCGGAGAAGCCTACAATGAGCAGTTCTTC. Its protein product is CASSELGGEAYNEQFF. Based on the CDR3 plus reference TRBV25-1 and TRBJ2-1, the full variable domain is EADIYQTPRYLVIGTGKKITLECSQTMGHDKMYWYQQDPGMELHLIHYSYGVNSTEKGDLSSESTVSRIRTEHFPLTLESARPSHTSQYLCASSELGGEAYNEQFFGPGTRLTVL.

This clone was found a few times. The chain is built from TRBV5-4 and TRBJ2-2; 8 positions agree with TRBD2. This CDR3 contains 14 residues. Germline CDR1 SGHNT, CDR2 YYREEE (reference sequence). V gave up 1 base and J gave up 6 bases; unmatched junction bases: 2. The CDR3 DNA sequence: TGTGCCAGCAGCTTGCGGGAGGGCGCCGGGGAGCTGTTTTTT. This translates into CASSLREGAGELFF.

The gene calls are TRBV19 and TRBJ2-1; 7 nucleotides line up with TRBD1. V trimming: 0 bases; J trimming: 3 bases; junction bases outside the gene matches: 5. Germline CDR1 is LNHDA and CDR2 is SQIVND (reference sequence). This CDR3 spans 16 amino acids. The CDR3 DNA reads TGTGCCAGTAGTATAGATCTTTGGGACAGCTACAATGAGCAGTTCTTC. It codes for CASSIDLWDSYNEQFF.

DNA for the CDR3: TGTGCCGTCCATCTGATCTACAATGAGCAGTTCTTC. The encoded protein is CAVHLIYNEQFF. The rearrangement uses TRBV21-1 and TRBJ2-1. TRBV21-1 is a pseudogene segment. CDR3 size: 12 residues.

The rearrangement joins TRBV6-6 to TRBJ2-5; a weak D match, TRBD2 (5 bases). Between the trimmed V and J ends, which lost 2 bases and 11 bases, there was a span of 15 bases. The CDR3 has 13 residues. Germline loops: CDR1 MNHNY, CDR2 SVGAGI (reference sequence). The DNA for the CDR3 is TGTGCCAGCAGTTACGGTTGGGGTAGGGAGCAGTACTTC. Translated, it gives CASSYGWGREQYF.

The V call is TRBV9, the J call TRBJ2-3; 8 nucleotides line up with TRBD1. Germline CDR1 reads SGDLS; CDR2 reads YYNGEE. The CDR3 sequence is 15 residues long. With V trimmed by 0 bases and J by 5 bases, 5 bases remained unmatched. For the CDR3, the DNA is TGTGCCAGCAGCGTAGGGACAGGGTTGAGAGATACGCAGTATTTT. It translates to CASSVGTGLRDTQYF.

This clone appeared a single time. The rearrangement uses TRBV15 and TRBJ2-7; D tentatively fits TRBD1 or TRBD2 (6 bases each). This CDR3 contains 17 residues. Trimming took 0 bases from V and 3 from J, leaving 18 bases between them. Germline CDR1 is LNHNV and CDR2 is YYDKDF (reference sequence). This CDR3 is CATSRESFSGGYYEQYF. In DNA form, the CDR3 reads TGTGCCACCAGCAGAGAGTCCTTTTCCGGGGGCTACTACGAGCAGTACTTC. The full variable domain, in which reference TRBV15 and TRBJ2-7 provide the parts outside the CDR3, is DAMVIQNPRYQVTQFGKPVTLSCSQTLNHNVMYWYQQKSSQAPKLLFHYYDKDFNNEADTPDNFQSRRPNTSFCFLDIRSPGLGDTAMYLCATSRESFSGGYYEQYFGPGTRLTVT.

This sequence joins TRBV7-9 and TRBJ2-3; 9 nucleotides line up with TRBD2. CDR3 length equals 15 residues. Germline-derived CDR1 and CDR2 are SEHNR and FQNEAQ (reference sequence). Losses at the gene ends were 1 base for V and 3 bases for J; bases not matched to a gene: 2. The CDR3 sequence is CASSLESGRTDTQYF. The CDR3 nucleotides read TGTGCCAGCAGCTTAGAGAGCGGGAGGACAGATACGCAGTATTTT.

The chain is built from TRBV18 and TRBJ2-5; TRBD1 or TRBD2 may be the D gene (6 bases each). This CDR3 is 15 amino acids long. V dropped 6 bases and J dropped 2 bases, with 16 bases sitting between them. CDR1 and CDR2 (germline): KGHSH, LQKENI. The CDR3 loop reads CASSFPGGGQETQYF. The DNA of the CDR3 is TGTGCCAGCTCGTTCCCCGGAGGGGGACAAGAGACCCAGTACTTC.

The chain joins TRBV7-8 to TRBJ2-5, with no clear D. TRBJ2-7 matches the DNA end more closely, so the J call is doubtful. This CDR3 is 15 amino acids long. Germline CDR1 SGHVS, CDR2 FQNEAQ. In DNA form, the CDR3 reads TGTGCCAGCAGCTTAGACGCACGGGTTCGCCACGAGCAGTACTTC. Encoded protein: CASSLDARVRHEQYF.

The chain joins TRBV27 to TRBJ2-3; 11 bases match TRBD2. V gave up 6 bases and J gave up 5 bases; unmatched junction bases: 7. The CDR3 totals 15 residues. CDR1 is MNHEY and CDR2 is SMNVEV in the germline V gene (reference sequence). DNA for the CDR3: TGTGCCAGCAGAATAGCGGGAGGGCCACTAGATACGCAGTATTTT. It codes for CASRIAGGPLDTQYF.

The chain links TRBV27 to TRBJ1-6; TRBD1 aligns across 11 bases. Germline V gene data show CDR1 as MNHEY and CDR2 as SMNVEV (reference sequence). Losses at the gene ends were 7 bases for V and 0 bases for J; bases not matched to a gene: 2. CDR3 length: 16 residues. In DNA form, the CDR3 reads TGTGCCAGCAAGGGGACAGGGGGCTCCTATAATTCACCCCTCCACTTT. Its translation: CASKGTGGSYNSPLHF.

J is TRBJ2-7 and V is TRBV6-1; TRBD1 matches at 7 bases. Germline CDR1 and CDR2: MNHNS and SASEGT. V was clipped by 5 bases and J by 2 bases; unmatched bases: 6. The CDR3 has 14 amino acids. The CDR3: CASSKRQGPYEQYF. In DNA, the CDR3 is TGTGCCAGCAGTAAACGACAGGGACCCTACGAGCAGTACTTC.